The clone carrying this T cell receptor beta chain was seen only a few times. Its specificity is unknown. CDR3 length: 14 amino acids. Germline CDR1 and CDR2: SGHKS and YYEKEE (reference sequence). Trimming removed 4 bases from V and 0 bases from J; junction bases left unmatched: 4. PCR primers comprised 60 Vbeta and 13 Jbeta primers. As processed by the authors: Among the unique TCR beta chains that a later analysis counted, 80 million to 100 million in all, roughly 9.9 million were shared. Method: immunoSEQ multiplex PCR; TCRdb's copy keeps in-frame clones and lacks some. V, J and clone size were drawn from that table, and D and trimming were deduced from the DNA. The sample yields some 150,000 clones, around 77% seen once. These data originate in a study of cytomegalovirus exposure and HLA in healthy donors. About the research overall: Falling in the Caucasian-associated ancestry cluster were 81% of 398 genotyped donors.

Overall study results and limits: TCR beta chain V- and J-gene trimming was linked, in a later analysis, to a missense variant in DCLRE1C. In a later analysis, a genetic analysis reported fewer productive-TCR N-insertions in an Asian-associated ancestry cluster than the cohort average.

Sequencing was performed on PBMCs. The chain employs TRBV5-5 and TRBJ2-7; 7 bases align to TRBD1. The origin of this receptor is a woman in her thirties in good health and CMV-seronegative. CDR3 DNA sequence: TGTGCCAGCAGCGAGGGGGCGACCTCCTACGAGCAGTACTTC. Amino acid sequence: CASSEGATSYEQYF.